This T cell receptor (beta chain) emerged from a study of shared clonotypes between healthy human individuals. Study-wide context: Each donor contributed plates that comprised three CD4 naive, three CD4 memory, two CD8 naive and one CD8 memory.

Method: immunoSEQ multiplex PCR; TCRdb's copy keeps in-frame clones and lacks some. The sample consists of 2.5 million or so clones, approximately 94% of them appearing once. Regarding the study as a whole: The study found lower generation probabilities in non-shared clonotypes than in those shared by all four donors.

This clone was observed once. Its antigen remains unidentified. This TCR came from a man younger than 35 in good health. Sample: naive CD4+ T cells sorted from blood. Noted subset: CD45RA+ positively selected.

CDR3 coding DNA: TGCGCCAGCAGCTTGGATCTCACTTTGAATGAGCAGTTCTTC. Translating gives CASSLDLTLNEQFF. The chain is built from TRBV5-1 and TRBJ2-1; no firm D call. Trimming took 0 bases from V and 7 from J, leaving 11 bases between them. Per the germline V gene, CDR1 is SGHRS and CDR2 is YFSETQ. This CDR3 is 14 amino acids long.